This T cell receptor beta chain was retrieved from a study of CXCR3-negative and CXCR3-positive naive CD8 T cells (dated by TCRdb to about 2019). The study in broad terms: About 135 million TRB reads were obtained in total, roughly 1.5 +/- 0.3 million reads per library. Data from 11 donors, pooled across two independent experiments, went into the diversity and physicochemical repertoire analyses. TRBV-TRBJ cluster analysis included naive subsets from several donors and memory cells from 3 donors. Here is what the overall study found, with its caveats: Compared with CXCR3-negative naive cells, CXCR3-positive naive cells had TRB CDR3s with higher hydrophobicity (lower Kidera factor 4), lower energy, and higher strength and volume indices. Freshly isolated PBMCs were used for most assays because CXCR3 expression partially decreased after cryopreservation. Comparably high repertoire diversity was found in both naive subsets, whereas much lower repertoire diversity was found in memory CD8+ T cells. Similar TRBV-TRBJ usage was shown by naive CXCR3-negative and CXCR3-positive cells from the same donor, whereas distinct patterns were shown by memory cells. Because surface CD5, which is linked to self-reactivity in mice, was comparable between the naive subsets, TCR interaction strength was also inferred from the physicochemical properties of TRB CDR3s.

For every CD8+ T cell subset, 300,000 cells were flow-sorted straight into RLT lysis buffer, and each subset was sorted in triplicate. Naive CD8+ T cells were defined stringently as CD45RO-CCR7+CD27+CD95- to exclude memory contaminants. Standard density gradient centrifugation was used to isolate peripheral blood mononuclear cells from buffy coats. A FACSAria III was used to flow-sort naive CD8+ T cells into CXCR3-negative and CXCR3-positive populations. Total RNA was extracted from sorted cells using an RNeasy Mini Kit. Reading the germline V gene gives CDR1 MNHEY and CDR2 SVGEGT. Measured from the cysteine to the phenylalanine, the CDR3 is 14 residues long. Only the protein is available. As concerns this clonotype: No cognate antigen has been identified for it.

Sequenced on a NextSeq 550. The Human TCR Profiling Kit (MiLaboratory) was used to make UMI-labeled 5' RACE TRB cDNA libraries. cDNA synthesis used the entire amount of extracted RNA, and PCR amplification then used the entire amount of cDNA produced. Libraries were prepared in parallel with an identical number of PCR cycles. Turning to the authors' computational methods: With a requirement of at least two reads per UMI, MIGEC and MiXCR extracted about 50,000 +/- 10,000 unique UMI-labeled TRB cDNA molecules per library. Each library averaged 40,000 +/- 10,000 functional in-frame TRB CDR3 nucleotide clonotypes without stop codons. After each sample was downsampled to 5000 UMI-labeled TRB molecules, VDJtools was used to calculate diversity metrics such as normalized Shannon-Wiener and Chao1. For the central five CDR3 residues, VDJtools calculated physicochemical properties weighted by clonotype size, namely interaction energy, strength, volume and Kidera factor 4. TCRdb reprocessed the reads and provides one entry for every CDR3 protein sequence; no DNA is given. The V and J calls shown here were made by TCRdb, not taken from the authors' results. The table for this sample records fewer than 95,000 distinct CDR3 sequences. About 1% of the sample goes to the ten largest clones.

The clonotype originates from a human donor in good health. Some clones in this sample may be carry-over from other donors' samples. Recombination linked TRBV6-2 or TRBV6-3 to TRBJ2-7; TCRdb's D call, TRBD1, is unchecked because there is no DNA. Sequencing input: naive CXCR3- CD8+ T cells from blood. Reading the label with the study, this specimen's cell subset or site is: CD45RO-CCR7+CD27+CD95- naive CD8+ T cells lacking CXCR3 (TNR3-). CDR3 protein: CASRTNRGGYEQYF.